This TCR beta chain was profiled in a study of Graves' ophthalmopathy and Graves' hyperthyroidism. Study observations and caveats: Blood shared most expanded thyroid clonotypes above 0.001 frequency.

RNA transcripts provided the template for amplifying TCR beta CDR3 regions. Investigators did first-round RT-PCR with HTBI primers, then second-round multiplex PCR. TCRdb processed the multiplex PCR reads anew with MiXCR; each CDR3 protein has one entry. The sample has about 390,000 distinct CDR3 sequences, approximately 18% seen once; the top ten hold roughly 2.4%. In germline, CDR1 is LGHNT, CDR2 FRNRAP. V gave up 3 bases and J gave up 6 bases; unmatched junction bases: 9. This CDR3 has 15 residues. About this clonotype itself: Its antigen is as yet unknown.

The TCR was taken from an adult woman with stable Graves' hyperthyroidism. This chain joins TRBV12-5 and TRBJ1-1; 8 bases map to TRBD1. Sequenced sample: peripheral blood. The CDR3 DNA is TGTGCTAGTGGTTTAAGAGGACAGGGTTGTTCTGAAGCTTTCTTT. This codes for CASGLRGQGCSEAFF.